This T cell receptor beta chain was observed in a study of post-analysis software for immune sequencing data. Study in general: Recorded disease courses covered relapsing-remitting, secondary progressive and progressive-relapsing multiple sclerosis. Some patients had no subtype annotation. Findings and caveats of the study: When patients were compared with controls, four or five TRBV segments were more frequent, TRBV5-6, TRBV5-1 and TRBV20-1 among them.

CDR3 length: 12 amino acids. Trimming took off 4 bases at V and 8 bases at J, with 11 bases between the two ends. This clonotype was counted between two and nine times. Its antigen is unidentified. Prepared TCR beta cDNA libraries contained unique molecular identifiers. TCRdb analysed the PCR reads with MiXCR anew, one entry per CDR3 protein. The sample lists roughly 600,000 distinct CDR3 sequences, roughly two fifths seen once, with about 1.5% in the top ten. The source is a girl aged 10-17 years with multiple sclerosis. The sample consisted of blood. V gene TRBV12-3 or TRBV12-4 combines with J gene TRBJ1-1, with unresolved D. CDR3 nucleotide sequence: TGTGCCAGCAGTTCACGGCAGGCCGAAGCTTTCTTT. It encodes CASSSRQAEAFF.